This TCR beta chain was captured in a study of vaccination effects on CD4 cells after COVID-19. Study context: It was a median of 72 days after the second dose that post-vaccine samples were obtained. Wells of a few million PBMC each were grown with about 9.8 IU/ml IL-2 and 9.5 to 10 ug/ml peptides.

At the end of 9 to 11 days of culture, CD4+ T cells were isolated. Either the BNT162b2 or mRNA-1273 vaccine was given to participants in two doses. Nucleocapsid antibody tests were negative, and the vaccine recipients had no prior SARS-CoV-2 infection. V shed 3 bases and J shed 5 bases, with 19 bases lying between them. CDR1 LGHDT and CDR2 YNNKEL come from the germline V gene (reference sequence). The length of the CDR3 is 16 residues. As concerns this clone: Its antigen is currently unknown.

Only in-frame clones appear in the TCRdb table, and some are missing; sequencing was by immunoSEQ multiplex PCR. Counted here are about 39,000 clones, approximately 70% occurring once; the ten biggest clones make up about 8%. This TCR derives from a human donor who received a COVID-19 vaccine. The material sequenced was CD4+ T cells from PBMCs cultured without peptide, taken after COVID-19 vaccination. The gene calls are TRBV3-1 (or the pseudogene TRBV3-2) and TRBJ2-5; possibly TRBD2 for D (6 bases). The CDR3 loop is CASSQNLLAPGETQYF. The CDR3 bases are TGTGCCAGCAGCCAGAATCTACTAGCCCCAGGGGAGACCCAGTACTTC.